Shown below are 17 T cell receptor beta chains from a single sample sequenced in a study of blood T cell repertoires in COVID-19. Assay: immunoSEQ multiplex PCR; the TCRdb copy retains only in-frame clones and omits some. Seen here are around 200,000 clones, about 88% observed once, and the top ten hold around 1.5%. Sequenced sample: peripheral blood. The receptors derive from a man between 18 and 35 years old with active or convalescent COVID-19.

The chain combines TRBV2 with TRBJ2-2; TRBD1 matches 10 bases. Germline-derived CDR1 and CDR2 are SNHLY and FYNNEI. The CDR3 runs to 15 residues. V dropped 6 bases and J dropped 6; count of bases not matched to a gene: 7. CDR3 nucleotide sequence: TGTGCCAGCAGACCCGGGACAGGGGTGGCCGGGGAGCTGTTTTTT. Its protein product is CASRPGTGVAGELFF.

This clone has only a few counts. This sequence joins TRBV5-5 and TRBJ2-1; TRBD2 matches at 10 bases. The CDR3 runs to 17 residues. Trimming cost V 0 bases and J 7 bases; bases outside gene matches: 10. The V gene's germline CDR1 is SGHKS and CDR2 YYEKEE (reference sequence). CDR3 DNA sequence: TGTGCCAGCAGCTTGGTGAGCGGGGGGGCCAATGGGAATGAGCAGTTCTTC. Translated, it gives CASSLVSGGANGNEQFF.

V is TRBV9 and J is TRBJ1-3; maybe TRBD1 (6 bases). Germline values: CDR1 SGDLS, CDR2 YYNGEE. The V end was cut by 0 bases, the J end by 0 bases, with 10 bases between. The length of the CDR3 is 16 residues. CDR3 sequence: CASSVVGGLSGNTIYF. The DNA of the CDR3 is TGTGCCAGCAGCGTAGTTGGGGGCCTCTCTGGAAACACCATATATTTT. The full variable domain, its missing parts supplied by reference TRBV9 and TRBJ1-3, is DSGVTQTPKHLITATGQRVTLRCSPRSGDLSVYWYQQSLDQGLQFLIQYYNGEERAKGNILERFSAQQFPDLHSELNLSSLELGDSALYFCASSVVGGLSGNTIYFGEGSWLTVV.

This clone showed up just once. This rearrangement joins TRBV5-6 to TRBJ1-2, with 12 bases lining up with TRBD1. The junction had 7 bases not matched to a gene; V was cut back by 2 bases and J by 5 bases. Germline V gene lookup returns CDR1 SGHDT and CDR2 YYEEEE. The CDR3 spans 16 residues. The CDR3 is CASSLSGTGGRYGYTF. Here the CDR3 DNA reads TGTGCCAGCAGCTTATCCGGGACAGGGGGCCGGTATGGCTACACCTTC.

V usage is TRBV3-1 (or the pseudogene TRBV3-2) and J usage is TRBJ2-3, with TRBD2 identical over 12 bases. Per germline, CDR1 LGHDT and CDR2 YNNKEL (reference sequence). V dropped 4 bases and J dropped 6; count of bases not matched to a gene: 8. The CDR3 has 16 residues. CDR3 region: CASSPRGTSGSDTQYF. CDR3 in DNA: TGTGCCAGCAGCCCTAGAGGGACTAGCGGGTCCGATACGCAGTATTTT.

V and J are TRBV7-9 and TRBJ1-2; 7 nucleotides agree with TRBD1. This CDR3 spans 15 amino acids. Losses at the gene ends were 2 bases for V and 5 bases for J; bases not matched to a gene: 8. Looked up from germline, CDR1 is SEHNR and CDR2 is FQNEAQ (reference sequence). The CDR3 region is CASSLNVGQNYGYTF. Here the CDR3 DNA reads TGTGCCAGCAGCTTAAATGTGGGACAGAATTATGGCTACACCTTC.

This clone was picked up a small number of times. V usage is TRBV5-1 and J usage is TRBJ2-7, with D perhaps matching TRBD1 (8 bases). Germline V CDR1 and CDR2: SGHRS, YFSETQ. The CDR3 consists of 14 residues. V was cut by 4 bases and J by 2 bases, with 13 bases left in between. The CDR3 bases are TGCGCCAGCAGCAGGGAGGGACAGGCCTACGAGCAGTACTTC. Amino acid sequence: CASSREGQAYEQYF.

This clone was seen a single time. This chain joins TRBV15 and TRBJ2-2; D might be TRBD1 (6 bases). There are 16 residues in the CDR3. CDR1 is LNHNV and CDR2 is YYDKDF in the germline V gene (reference sequence). V lost 0 bases and J 1 base, leaving 9 bases between the germline ends. CDR3 amino acids: CATSRDRGGNTGELFF. CDR3 bases: TGTGCCACCAGCAGAGATAGAGGGGGGAACACCGGGGAGCTGTTTTTT.

The rearrangement joins TRBV11-2 to TRBJ2-2; D uncertain. CDR3 length equals 13 residues. Trimming took 2 bases from V and 4 from J, leaving 5 bases between them. In germline, CDR1 is SGHAT, CDR2 FQNNGV. The CDR3 coding sequence is TGTGCCAGCAGCTTACTAGTCACCGGGGAGCTGTTTTTT. The encoded protein is CASSLLVTGELFF.

The rearrangement links TRBV5-6 to TRBJ2-3, with D unresolved. The CDR3 runs to 11 residues. Germline-derived CDR1 and CDR2 are SGHDT and YYEEEE. Trimming took 4 bases from V and 4 from J, leaving 4 bases between them. This CDR3 reads CASSQADTQYF. For the CDR3, the DNA is TGTGCCAGCAGCCAGGCAGATACGCAGTATTTT.

V is TRBV29-1 and J is TRBJ2-7; TRBD1 matches 8 bases. The ends lost 4 bases at V and 6 bases at J; junction bases unmatched: 2. CDR3 length: 11 residues. Germline CDR1 and CDR2: SQVTM and ANQGSEA. DNA for the CDR3: TGCAGCGTTGGACAGGGGTTCGAGCAGTACTTC. It is translated as CSVGQGFEQYF.

J is TRBJ1-6 and V is TRBV19, with D unclear. The CDR3 consists of 19 residues. Germline V gene sequence: CDR1 LNHDA, CDR2 SQIVND (reference sequence). V was trimmed by 0 bases and J by 0 bases, leaving 15 bases between them. CDR3 DNA: TGTGCCAGTAGTATAGATCGGTGGGCTGGAAGCTCCTATAATTCACCCCTCCACTTT. Amino acids: CASSIDRWAGSSYNSPLHF.

CDR3 DNA sequence: TGTGCCAGCAGCCAGGAACAGGGATTGGACACTGAAGCTTTCTTT. Translating it yields CASSQEQGLDTEAFF. This rearrangement joins TRBV14 to TRBJ1-1; D might be TRBD1 (6 bases). Germline CDR1 reads SGHDN; CDR2 reads FVKESK. There are 15 residues in the CDR3. Trimming removed 3 bases at V and 3 bases at J, with 14 bases between.

The chain joins TRBV2 to TRBJ2-1; TRBD1 might be the D (6 bases). Germline values: CDR1 SNHLY, CDR2 FYNNEI. This CDR3 region has 11 residues. The V and J ends lost 4 bases and 9 bases respectively, with 7 bases between them. In nucleotides, the CDR3 is TGTGCCAGCAGTGTAGGGGGTGAGCAGTTCTTC. It specifies CASSVGGEQFF.

V is TRBV5-8 and J is TRBJ1-2; 7 positions match TRBD1. The CDR3 loop spans 16 amino acids. Germline-derived CDR1 and CDR2 are SGHTS and YDEGEE. J lost 2 bases, V lost 4 bases, and 11 bases had no gene match. CDR3 sequence: CASSLRWDRNNYGYTF. The CDR3 nucleotides read TGTGCCAGCAGCCTCCGGTGGGACAGAAACAACTATGGCTACACCTTC.

This clone has a single count. The rearrangement uses TRBV4-3 and TRBJ1-1, with D hard to call. Germline CDR1 LGHNA, CDR2 YSLEER. V shed 0 bases and J shed 0 bases, with 14 bases lying between them. The CDR3 covers 17 residues. The chain's CDR3 is CASSQDARAIMNTEAFF. DNA of the CDR3: TGCGCCAGCAGCCAAGATGCGAGAGCCATAATGAACACTGAAGCTTTCTTT.

This clone was counted only a few times. The junction departs from germline at one end; a sequencing error may be responsible. For the CDR3, the DNA is TGTGCCAGCAGTGAATATGTTACGGAGTGCCGCTTC. This sequence encodes CASSEYVTECRF. The genes are TRBV2 and TRBJ2-7; no definite D call. The V gene's germline CDR1 is SNHLY and CDR2 FYNNEI. The CDR3 spans 12 residues. The variable domain in full, with the rest retrieved from reference TRBV2 and TRBJ2-7, is EPEVTQTPSHQVTQMGQEVILRCVPISNHLYFYWYRQILGQKVEFLVSFYNNEISEKSEIFDDQFSVERPDGSNFTLKIRSTKLEDSAMYFCASSEYVTECRFGPGTRLTVT.